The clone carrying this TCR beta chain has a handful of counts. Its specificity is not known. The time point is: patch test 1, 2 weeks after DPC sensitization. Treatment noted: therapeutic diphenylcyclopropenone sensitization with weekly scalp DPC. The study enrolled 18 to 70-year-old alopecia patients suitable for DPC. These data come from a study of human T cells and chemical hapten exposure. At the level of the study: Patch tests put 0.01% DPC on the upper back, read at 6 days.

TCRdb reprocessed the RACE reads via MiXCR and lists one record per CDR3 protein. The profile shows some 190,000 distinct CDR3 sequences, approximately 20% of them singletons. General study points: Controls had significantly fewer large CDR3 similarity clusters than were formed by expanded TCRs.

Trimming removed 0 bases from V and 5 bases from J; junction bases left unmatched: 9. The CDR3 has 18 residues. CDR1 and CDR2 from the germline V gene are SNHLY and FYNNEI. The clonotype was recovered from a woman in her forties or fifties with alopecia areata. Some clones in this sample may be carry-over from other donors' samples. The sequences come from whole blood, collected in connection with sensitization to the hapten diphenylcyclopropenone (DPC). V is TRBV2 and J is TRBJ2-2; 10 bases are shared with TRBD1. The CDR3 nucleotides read TGTGCCAGCAGTGAAGCCCAGATTGGACAGGGGGTGACCGGGGAGCTGTTTTTT. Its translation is CASSEAQIGQGVTGELFF.